Below are 2 T cell receptor beta chains sequenced from a single sample in a study of tumor-infiltrating lymphocytes in primary liver carcinoma. Germline DNA was also extracted, with blood RNA taken from unsorted whole blood. Total RNA (roughly 550 ng) served as template for TCR beta cDNA synthesis primed by a constant-region primer. Amplification in three nested multiplex PCR rounds with slightly modified ARM-PCR gave rise to TCR beta libraries. For around 9 cycles apiece, the opening two PCR rounds ran with TRBV1-TRBV30 forward primers and a C-beta reverse primer. TCRdb called the multiplex PCR reads again in MiXCR, with one record for every CDR3 protein. The sample gives 330,000 or so distinct CDR3 sequences, roughly 61% of which show up once; about 6.5% is in the top ten. Sequenced input: peripheral blood. These receptors were obtained from a man in his forties with primary liver carcinoma and hepatitis B virus infection.

This clonotype was recorded many times. This chain uses TRBV4-2 with TRBJ1-2; no reliable D call. The CDR3 has 14 amino acids. Between the trimmed V and J ends, which lost 1 base and 7 bases, there was a span of 13 bases. Germline values: CDR1 LGHNA, CDR2 YNFKEQ. In nucleotides, the CDR3 is TGTGCCAGCAGCCAAGCTGGGCAGGCTGCTGGCTACACCTTC. Translation gives CASSQAGQAAGYTF.

This chain connects TRBV5-1 to TRBJ1-2, with 7 bases identical to TRBD1. Trimming removed 0 bases from V and 7 bases from J; junction bases left unmatched: 6. The CDR3 length is 14 residues. Germline lookup yields CDR1 SGHRS and CDR2 YFSETQ. For the CDR3, the DNA is TGCGCCAGCAGCTTGGACAGGGGAAATCTTGGCTACACCTTC. Its protein is CASSLDRGNLGYTF. The full variable domain, rest sourced from reference TRBV5-1 and TRBJ1-2, is KAGVTQTPRYLIKTRGQQVTLSCSPISGHRSVSWYQQTPGQGLQFLFEYFSETQRNKGNFPGRFSGRQFSNSRSEMNVSTLELGDSALYLCASSLDRGNLGYTFGSGTRLTVV.